This section outlines one T cell receptor beta chain sequence together with its context. Its antigen remains unidentified. The source of the sample is a study of cytomegalovirus exposure and HLA in healthy donors. Findings of the study overall: Cytomegalovirus association was listed for 150 or so TCR beta chains. An analysis done earlier found most TCR beta V segments productive about 90% or about 30% of the time.

The PCR made use of 60 Vbeta and 13 Jbeta primers. Here immunoSEQ multiplex PCR was the method, and the copy in TCRdb shows in-frame clones only, minus some. There are more than 85,000 clones in the sample; 76% occur only once, and under 15% lies in the top ten. This CDR3 is built from 17 residues. V lost 3 bases and J lost 7; bases outside the gene matches: 16. The V gene's germline CDR1 is MNHNS and CDR2 SASEGT. The sample consisted of PBMCs. V usage is TRBV6-1 and J usage is TRBJ1-1; 8 positions match TRBD1. The clonotype originates from a man between 25 and 39 years old in good health and CMV-seropositive. As DNA, the CDR3 is TGTGCCAGCAGTGAGAACATGCGGACAGGGCCAGGAGTTGAAGCTTTCTTT. It specifies CASSENMRTGPGVEAFF.